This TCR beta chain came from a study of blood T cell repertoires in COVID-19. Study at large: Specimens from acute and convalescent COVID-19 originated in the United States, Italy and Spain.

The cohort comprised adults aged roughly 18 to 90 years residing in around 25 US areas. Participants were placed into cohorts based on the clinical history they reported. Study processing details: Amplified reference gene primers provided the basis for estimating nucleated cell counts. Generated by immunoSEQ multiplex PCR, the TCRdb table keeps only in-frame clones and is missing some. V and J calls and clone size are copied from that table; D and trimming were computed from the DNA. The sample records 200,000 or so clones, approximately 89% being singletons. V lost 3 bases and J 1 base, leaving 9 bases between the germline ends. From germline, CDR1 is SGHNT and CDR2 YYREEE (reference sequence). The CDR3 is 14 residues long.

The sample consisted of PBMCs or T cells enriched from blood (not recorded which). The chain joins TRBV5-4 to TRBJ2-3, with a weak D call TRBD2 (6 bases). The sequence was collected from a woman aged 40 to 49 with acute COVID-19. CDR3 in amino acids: CASSSERGTDTQYF. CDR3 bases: TGTGCCAGCAGCTCAGAGCGGGGCACAGATACGCAGTATTTT.